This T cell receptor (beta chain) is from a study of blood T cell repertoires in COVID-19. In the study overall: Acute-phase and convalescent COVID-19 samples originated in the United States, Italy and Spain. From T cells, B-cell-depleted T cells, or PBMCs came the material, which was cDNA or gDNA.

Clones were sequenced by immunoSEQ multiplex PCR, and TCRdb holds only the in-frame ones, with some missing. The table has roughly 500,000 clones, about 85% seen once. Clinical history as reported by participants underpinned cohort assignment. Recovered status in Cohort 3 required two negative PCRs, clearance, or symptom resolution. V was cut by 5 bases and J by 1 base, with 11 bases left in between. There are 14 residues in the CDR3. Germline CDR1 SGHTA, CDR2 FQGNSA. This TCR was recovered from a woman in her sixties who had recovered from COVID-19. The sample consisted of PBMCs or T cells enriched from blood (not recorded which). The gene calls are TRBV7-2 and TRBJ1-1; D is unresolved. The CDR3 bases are TGTGCCAGCAGCATCCAGAATCCGAACACTGAAGCTTTCTTT. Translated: CASSIQNPNTEAFF.